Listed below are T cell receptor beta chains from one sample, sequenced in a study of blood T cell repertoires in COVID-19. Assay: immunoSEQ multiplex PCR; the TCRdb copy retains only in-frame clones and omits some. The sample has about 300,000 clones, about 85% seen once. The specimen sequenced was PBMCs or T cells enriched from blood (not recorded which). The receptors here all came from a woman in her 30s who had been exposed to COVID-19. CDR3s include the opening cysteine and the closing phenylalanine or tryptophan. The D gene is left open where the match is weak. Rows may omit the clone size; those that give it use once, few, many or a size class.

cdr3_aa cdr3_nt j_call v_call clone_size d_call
CASSEPAGTGSSYNEQFF TGCGCCAGCAGTGAGCCGGCAGGGACAGGGAGCTCCTACAATGAGCAGTTCTTC TRBJ2-1 TRBV10-1 NA TRBD1
CATGGYNEQFF TGTGCCACCGGGGGATACAATGAGCAGTTCTTC TRBJ2-1 TRBV7-9 NA NA
CASSQDGRTEAFF TGTGCCAGCAGCCAAGATGGCAGGACTGAAGCTTTCTTT TRBJ1-1 TRBV4-2 NA NA
CASSSGSPYNEQFF TGCGCCAGCAGCTCCGGGAGCCCCTACAATGAGCAGTTCTTC TRBJ2-1 TRBV5-1 NA NA
CASRQGLETQYF TGTGCCAGCAGACAGGGGTTGGAGACCCAGTACTTC TRBJ2-5 TRBV28 NA TRBD1
CASSLGLAGEHEQFF TGTGCCAGCAGCTTAGGACTAGCGGGGGAGCATGAGCAGTTCTTC TRBJ2-1 TRBV7-2 NA TRBD2
CASSLDSHQPQHF TGCGCCAGCAGCTTAGACAGTCATCAGCCCCAGCATTTT TRBJ1-5 TRBV5-1 NA NA
CASSGSGFSYNEQFF TGCGCCAGCAGCGGAAGCGGGTTCTCCTACAATGAGCAGTTCTTC TRBJ2-1 TRBV5-1 NA NA
CASSPGGSVNTEAFF TGTGCCAGCAGTCCGGGGGGAAGTGTGAACACTGAAGCTTTCTTT TRBJ1-1 TRBV28 NA NA
CASSFFQGGRNTIYF TGTGCCAGCAGCTTTTTCCAGGGGGGAAGAAACACCATATATTTT TRBJ1-3 TRBV11-2 NA TRBD1
CASNVGQGTGELFF TGTGCCAGCAATGTGGGGCAGGGCACCGGGGAGCTGTTTTTT TRBJ2-2 TRBV2 NA NA
CAWSLPGFPYEQYF TGTGCCTGGAGTCTTCCCGGGTTCCCCTACGAGCAGTACTTC TRBJ2-7 TRBV30 NA NA
CASSLDLAGYDEQYF TGCGCCAGCAGCTTGGATCTGGCGGGCTACGACGAGCAGTACTTC TRBJ2-7 TRBV5-1 NA NA
CASSTRTVRGFSYEQYF TGTGCCAGCAGTACCAGGACAGTAAGGGGTTTCTCCTACGAGCAGTACTTC TRBJ2-7 TRBV28 NA NA
CASNIGTGVGTGELFF TGCGCCAGCAACATTGGAACAGGGGTAGGAACCGGGGAGCTGTTTTTT TRBJ2-2 TRBV5-1 few TRBD1
CAISGMGQGADEQYF TGTGCCATCAGCGGAATGGGACAGGGGGCCGACGAGCAGTACTTC TRBJ2-7 TRBV10-3 NA TRBD1
CASSLSGTGTYEQYF TGTGCCAGCAGTTTATCCGGGACAGGCACCTACGAGCAGTACTTC TRBJ2-7 TRBV28 once TRBD1
CASSYDRLNSPLHF TGTGCCAGCAGTTACGACAGATTAAATTCACCCCTCCACTTT TRBJ1-6 TRBV27 NA NA
CASSLAATGINGYTF TGTGCCAGCAGTTTGGCGGCGACAGGGATAAATGGCTACACCTTC TRBJ1-2 TRBV27 NA TRBD1
CASSSIDSNQPQHF TGTGCCAGCAGTTCTATAGATAGCAATCAGCCCCAGCATTTT TRBJ1-5 TRBV28 once NA
CASSLLGERNSPLHF TGTGCCAGCAGCTTGTTAGGTGAGAGGAATTCACCCCTCCACTTT TRBJ1-6 TRBV5-5 NA NA
CASQRQIGMNTEAFF TGTGCCAGTCAACGACAGATTGGAATGAACACTGAAGCTTTCTTT TRBJ1-1 TRBV6-5 NA NA
CASSLVLAGGPGEQFF TGTGCCAGCAGCTTAGTTTTAGCGGGGGGGCCTGGTGAGCAGTTCTTC TRBJ2-1 TRBV7-8 NA TRBD2
CASSWSGVGEQYF TGTGCCAGCAGTTGGTCCGGGGTAGGAGAGCAGTACTTC TRBJ2-7 TRBV28 NA NA